These 18 T cell receptor beta chains were all obtained from the same sample, sequenced in a study of T-cell memory formation after mild COVID-19. Each CDR3 protein is one row after TCRdb ran MiXCR on the 5' RACE reads. The sample has about 140,000 distinct CDR3 sequences; around 27% are singletons. Sequencing was performed on PBMCs or a T cell subset sorted from them (not recorded which). The source is an adult woman who had mild COVID-19 (a few samples of this study predate the infection). Cell type and time point are not known.

The V gene is TRBV7-9, the J gene TRBJ1-1; 7 nucleotides align to TRBD1. The ends lost 5 bases at V and 1 base at J; junction bases unmatched: 10. The CDR3 is 16 residues long. The germline V gene encodes CDR1 SEHNR and CDR2 FQNEAQ (reference sequence). DNA of the CDR3: TGTGCCAGCAGCGCCGACAGGGAAAACTCGAACACTGAAGCTTTCTTT. Translation gives CASSADRENSNTEAFF.

This clonotype was found many times. This chain uses TRBV4-1 with TRBJ2-1, with no clear D. Trimming stripped 1 base from V and 2 bases from J, with 3 bases between. Looked up from germline, CDR1 is MGHRA and CDR2 is YSYEKL. The CDR3 consists of 13 residues. CDR3 sequence: CASSQGAYNEQFF. CDR3 DNA sequence: TGCGCCAGCAGCCAAGGGGCCTACAATGAGCAGTTCTTC.

The chain is built from TRBV3-1 and TRBJ1-1; 12 positions agree with TRBD1. CDR1 LGHDT and CDR2 YNNKEL come from the germline V gene (reference sequence). J was trimmed by 0 bases and V by 1 base; bases with no gene match: 9. The CDR3 has 19 amino acids. The CDR3 nucleotides are TGTGCCAGCAGCCAAGCCGATTCGGGACAGGGGGCCCTGAACACTGAAGCTTTCTTT. This gives the protein CASSQADSGQGALNTEAFF.

The chain couples TRBV5-4 to TRBJ2-3; TRBD2 agrees at 7 bases. V trimming: 4 bases; J trimming: 6 bases; junction bases outside the gene matches: 8. This CDR3 has 14 amino acids. Germline values: CDR1 SGHNT, CDR2 YYREEE (reference sequence). The CDR3 is CASSPSGLGDTQYF. The CDR3 region has the DNA TGTGCCAGCAGCCCTAGCGGCCTAGGGGATACGCAGTATTTT.

This clonotype has a handful of counts. The rearrangement uses TRBV14 and TRBJ1-2; the D is unclear. The CDR3 contains 14 residues. V was pared by 0 bases and J by 0 bases, with 5 bases between. Germline lookup yields CDR1 SGHDN and CDR2 FVKESK. For the CDR3, the DNA is TGTGCCAGCAGCCAAGAGTCCGCTAACTATGGCTACACCTTC. Translated: CASSQESANYGYTF.

The CDR3 reads CASRPAGGNEQFF. CDR3 sequence (DNA): TGTGCCAGCCGCCCAGCGGGGGGGAATGAGCAGTTCTTC. V is TRBV27 and J is TRBJ2-1; 10 bases are a match to TRBD2. The junction had 5 bases not matched to a gene; V was cut back by 8 bases and J by 7 bases. The CDR3 is made up of 13 amino acids. CDR1 and CDR2 (germline): MNHEY, SMNVEV (reference sequence).

This clonotype was recorded a few times. V is TRBV5-5 and J is TRBJ2-2; D may be TRBD2 (6 bases). This CDR3 has 16 amino acids. Germline loops: CDR1 SGHKS, CDR2 YYEKEE (reference sequence). The V and J ends lost 6 bases and 0 bases respectively, with 15 bases between them. CDR3 bases: TGTGCCAGCACCTTCGGGACTTTGTCGAACACCGGGGAGCTGTTTTTT. This sequence encodes CASTFGTLSNTGELFF.

The CDR3 DNA follows: TGTGCCAGCAGCCCCATCAGGGACAGCCACAATCAGCCCCAGCATTTT. It encodes CASSPIRDSHNQPQHF. The chain links TRBV6-2 or TRBV6-3 to TRBJ1-5, with 7 bases matching TRBD1. Trimming at V came to 6 bases and at J to 3 bases, leaving 11 bases not matched to a gene. The CDR3 has 16 amino acids. Germline CDR1 reads MNHEY; CDR2 reads SVGEGT.

This clonotype was observed many times. The chain couples TRBV12-3 or TRBV12-4 to TRBJ2-3; D might be TRBD1 or TRBD2, each matching 5 bases. V shed 1 base and J shed 7 bases, with 6 bases lying between them. The CDR3 totals 12 residues. The CDR3 region is CASSLGGNTQYF. DNA for the CDR3: TGTGCCAGCAGTTTAGGGGGGAATACGCAGTATTTT.

This clonotype has a single count. The chain employs TRBV2 and TRBJ1-1; D is perhaps TRBD1 (5 bases). This CDR3 spans 18 amino acids. The germline V gene has CDR1 SNHLY and CDR2 FYNNEI. The V end was cut by 2 bases, the J end by 4 bases, with 23 bases between. CDR3 region: CASSETPFGVAGITEAFF. CDR3 DNA sequence: TGTGCCAGCAGTGAAACCCCTTTCGGGGTAGCAGGGATCACTGAAGCTTTCTTT. The full variable domain, rest sourced from reference TRBV2 and TRBJ1-1, is EPEVTQTPSHQVTQMGQEVILRCVPISNHLYFYWYRQILGQKVEFLVSFYNNEISEKSEIFDDQFSVERPDGSNFTLKIRSTKLEDSAMYFCASSETPFGVAGITEAFFGQGTRLTVV.

This clonotype was seen a handful of times. The chain recombines TRBV20-1 with TRBJ2-1, with a tentative D call TRBD2 (5 bases). The CDR3 covers 14 residues. V lost 6 bases to trimming and J lost 7 bases, with 19 bases between them. Germline-derived CDR1 and CDR2 are DFQATT and SNEGSKA (reference sequence). CDR3 DNA sequence: TGCAGTGCCGATCCCTACGAGGGTTGGAATGAGCAGTTCTTC. This sequence encodes CSADPYEGWNEQFF.

In this sample, this clonotype turned up a few times. The rearrangement links TRBV12-3 or TRBV12-4 to TRBJ2-3, with a possible D match to TRBD1 (5 bases). CDR3 length: 14 amino acids. V lost 5 bases and J lost 1, with 10 bases in between. CDR3 region: CASSSTRGTDTQYF. The CDR3, as DNA: TGTGCCAGCAGTAGCACCAGGGGCACAGATACGCAGTATTTT.

This clonotype was detected only a few times. This chain links TRBV12-3 or TRBV12-4 with TRBJ2-7; 10 bases line up with TRBD1. V shed 7 bases and J 6 bases; nucleotides not matched to a gene: 9. The CDR3 length is 14 residues. The CDR3 region is CASIAGTGASEQYF. CDR3 sequence (DNA): TGTGCCAGCATAGCGGGGACAGGGGCCTCCGAGCAGTACTTC.

The sample holds a few counts of this clonotype. The chain is built from TRBV5-1 and TRBJ2-7; D is unresolved. V was pared by 1 base and J by 2 bases, with 13 bases between. This CDR3 contains 15 residues. Germline CDR1 reads SGHRS; CDR2 reads YFSETQ. The CDR3: CASSLPGLGPYEQYF. The CDR3 coding sequence is TGCGCCAGCAGCTTGCCCGGGCTCGGACCCTACGAGCAGTACTTC.

The chain uses TRBV29-1 and TRBJ2-7; D may be TRBD2 (5 bases). This CDR3 region has 14 residues. V was pared by 2 bases and J by 2 bases, with 13 bases between. The germline V gene encodes CDR1 SQVTM and CDR2 ANQGSEA. The CDR3 loop is CSVEPDSTPYEQYF. In DNA, the CDR3 is TGCAGCGTTGAACCGGACTCAACACCCTACGAGCAGTACTTC.

The chain employs TRBV7-2 and TRBJ2-2; 8 nucleotides agree with TRBD2. Germline lookup yields CDR1 SGHTA and CDR2 FQGNSA. This CDR3 region has 15 residues. Germline trimming cut 4 bases from V and 0 bases from J; bases unmatched to any gene: 1. CDR3 nucleotide sequence: TGTGCCAGCAGCTCTAGCGGGCCGAACACCGGGGAGCTGTTTTTT. It yields the protein CASSSSGPNTGELFF.

V gene TRBV20-1 combines with J gene TRBJ2-7; 10 bases are shared with TRBD1. The CDR3 has 15 residues. V trimming: 2 bases; J trimming: 4 bases; junction bases outside the gene matches: 8. Germline V CDR1 and CDR2: DFQATT, SNEGSKA (reference sequence). CDR3 region: CSARNRDRGFYEQYF. CDR3 DNA sequence: TGCAGTGCTAGAAACCGGGACAGGGGTTTTTACGAGCAGTACTTC.

The table lists this clonotype with a few counts. The V and J genes are TRBV12-3 or TRBV12-4 and TRBJ2-2; possible D gene TRBD1, 5 bases. V was shortened by 3 bases and J by 1 base, with 9 bases between the two germline ends. The CDR3 runs 15 residues. CDR3: CASSFRQLNTGELFF. The CDR3 DNA is TGTGCCAGCAGTTTTAGACAGTTGAACACCGGGGAGCTGTTTTTT.